This T cell receptor beta chain was recovered during a study of blood T cell repertoires in COVID-19. In its sample, this clone was seen a few times. The assay was immunoSEQ multiplex PCR, and TCRdb's table has in-frame clones only and misses some. Found here are just over 650,000 clones, over 80% of them singletons; the top ten hold roughly 0.26%. This receptor was identified in a woman aged 18-29 years with acute or convalescent COVID-19. The sequencing sample was made of peripheral blood.

CDR3: CASSEADRSNEKLFF. The CDR3 nucleotides are TGTGCCAGCAGTGAAGCAGACAGAAGTAATGAAAAACTGTTTTTT. J is TRBJ1-4 and V is TRBV2, with D tentatively TRBD1 (5 bases). The CDR3 spans 15 residues. The V end was cut by 0 bases, the J end by 4 bases, with 9 bases between. CDR1 is SNHLY and CDR2 is FYNNEI in the germline V gene. The variable domain in full, completed from reference TRBV2 and TRBJ1-4, reads EPEVTQTPSHQVTQMGQEVILRCVPISNHLYFYWYRQILGQKVEFLVSFYNNEISEKSEIFDDQFSVERPDGSNFTLKIRSTKLEDSAMYFCASSEADRSNEKLFFGSGTQLSVL.